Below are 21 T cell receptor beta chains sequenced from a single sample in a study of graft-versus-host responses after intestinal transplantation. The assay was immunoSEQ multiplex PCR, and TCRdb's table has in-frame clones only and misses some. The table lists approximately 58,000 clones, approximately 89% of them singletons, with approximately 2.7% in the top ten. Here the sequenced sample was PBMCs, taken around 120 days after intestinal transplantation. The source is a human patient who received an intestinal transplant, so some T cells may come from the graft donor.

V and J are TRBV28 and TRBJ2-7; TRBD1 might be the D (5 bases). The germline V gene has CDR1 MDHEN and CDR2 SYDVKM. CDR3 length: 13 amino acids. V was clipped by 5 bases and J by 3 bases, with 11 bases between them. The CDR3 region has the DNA TGTGCCAGCAGTCTCCAGGGAAACTACGAGCAGTACTTC. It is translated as CASSLQGNYEQYF.

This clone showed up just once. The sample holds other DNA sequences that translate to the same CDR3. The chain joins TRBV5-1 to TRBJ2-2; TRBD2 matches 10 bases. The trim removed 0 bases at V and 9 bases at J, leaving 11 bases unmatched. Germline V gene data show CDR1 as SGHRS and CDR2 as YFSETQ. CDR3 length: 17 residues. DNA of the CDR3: TGCGCCAGCAGCTTGGCCGGGCTAGCGGGGGTCGACTGGGAGCTGTTTTTT. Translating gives CASSLAGLAGVDWELFF.

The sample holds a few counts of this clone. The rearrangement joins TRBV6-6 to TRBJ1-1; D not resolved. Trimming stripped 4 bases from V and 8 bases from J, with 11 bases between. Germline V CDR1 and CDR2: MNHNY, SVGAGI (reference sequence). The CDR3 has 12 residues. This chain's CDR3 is CASSSLWLEAFF. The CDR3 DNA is TGTGCCAGCAGTTCCCTTTGGTTAGAAGCTTTCTTT.

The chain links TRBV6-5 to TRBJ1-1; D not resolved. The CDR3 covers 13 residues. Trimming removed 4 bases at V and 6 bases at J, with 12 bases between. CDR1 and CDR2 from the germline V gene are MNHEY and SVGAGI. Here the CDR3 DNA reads TGTGCCAGCAGTTCAGTCTTTTTGTCTGAAGCTTTCTTT. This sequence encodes CASSSVFLSEAFF.

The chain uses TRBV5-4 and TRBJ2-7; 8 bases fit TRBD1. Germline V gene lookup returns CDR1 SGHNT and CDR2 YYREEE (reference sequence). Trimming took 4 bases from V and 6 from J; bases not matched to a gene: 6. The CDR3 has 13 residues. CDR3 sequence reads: CASSPGQASEQYF. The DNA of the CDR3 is TGTGCCAGCAGCCCGGGACAGGCAAGCGAGCAGTACTTC. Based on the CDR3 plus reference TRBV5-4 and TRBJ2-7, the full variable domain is ETGVTQSPTHLIKTRGQQVTLRCSSQSGHNTVSWYQQALGQGPQFIFQYYREEENGRGNFPPRFSGLQFPNYSSELNVNALELDDSALYLCASSPGQASEQYFGPGTRLTVT.

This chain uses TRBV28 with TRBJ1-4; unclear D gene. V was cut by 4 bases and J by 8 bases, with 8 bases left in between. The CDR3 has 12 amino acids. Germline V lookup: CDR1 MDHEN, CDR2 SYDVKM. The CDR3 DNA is TGTGCCAGCAGTTCGGGGAAAGAAAAACTGTTTTTT. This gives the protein CASSSGKEKLFF.

The DNA for the CDR3 is TGTGCCAGCTCACAGGGGGCAAGGAATTCACCCCTCCACTTT. It translates to CASSQGARNSPLHF. The chain is built from TRBV2 and TRBJ1-6; 9 nucleotides agree with TRBD1. V lost 8 bases to trimming and J lost 7 bases; unmatched junction nucleotides: 6. This CDR3 has 14 amino acids. Per germline, CDR1 SNHLY and CDR2 FYNNEI.

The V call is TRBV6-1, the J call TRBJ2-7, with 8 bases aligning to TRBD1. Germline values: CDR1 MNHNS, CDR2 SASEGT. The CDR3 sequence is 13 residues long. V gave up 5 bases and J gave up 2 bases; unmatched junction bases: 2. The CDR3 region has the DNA TGTGCCAGCAGTAAACAGGGGGCCTACGAGCAGTACTTC. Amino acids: CASSKQGAYEQYF.

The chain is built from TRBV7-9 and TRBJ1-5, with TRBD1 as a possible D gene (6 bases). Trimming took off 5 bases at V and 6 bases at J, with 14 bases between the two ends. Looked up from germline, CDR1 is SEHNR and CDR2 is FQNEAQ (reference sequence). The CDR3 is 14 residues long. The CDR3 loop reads CASSVQGPSQPQHF. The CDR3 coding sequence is TGTGCCAGCAGCGTACAGGGTCCTAGTCAGCCCCAGCATTTT.

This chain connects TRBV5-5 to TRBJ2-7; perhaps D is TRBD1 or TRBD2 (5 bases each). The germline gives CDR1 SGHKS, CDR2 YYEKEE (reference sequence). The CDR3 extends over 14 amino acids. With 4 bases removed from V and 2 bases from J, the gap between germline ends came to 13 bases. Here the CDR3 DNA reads TGTGCCAGCAGCCGGGACCTCCCTCCCTACGAGCAGTACTTC. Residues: CASSRDLPPYEQYF.

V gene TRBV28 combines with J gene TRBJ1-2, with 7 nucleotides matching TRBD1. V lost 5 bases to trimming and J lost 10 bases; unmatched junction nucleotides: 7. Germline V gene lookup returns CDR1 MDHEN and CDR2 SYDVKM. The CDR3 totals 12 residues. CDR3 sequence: CASSPKQGPYTF. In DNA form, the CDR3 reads TGTGCCAGCAGTCCCAAACAGGGGCCCTACACCTTC.

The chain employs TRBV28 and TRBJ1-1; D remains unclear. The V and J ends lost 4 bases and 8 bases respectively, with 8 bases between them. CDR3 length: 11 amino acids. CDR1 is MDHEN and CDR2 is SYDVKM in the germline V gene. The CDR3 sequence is CASSSNREAFF. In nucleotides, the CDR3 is TGTGCCAGCAGTTCGAACCGGGAAGCTTTCTTT.

This CDR3 is CSVGPETQYF. CDR3 DNA: TGCAGCGTTGGCCCAGAGACCCAGTACTTC. The chain couples TRBV29-1 to TRBJ2-5, with D uncertain. The length of the CDR3 is 10 residues. V was cut by 4 bases and J by 4 bases, with 4 bases left in between. CDR1 SQVTM and CDR2 ANQGSEA come from the germline V gene.

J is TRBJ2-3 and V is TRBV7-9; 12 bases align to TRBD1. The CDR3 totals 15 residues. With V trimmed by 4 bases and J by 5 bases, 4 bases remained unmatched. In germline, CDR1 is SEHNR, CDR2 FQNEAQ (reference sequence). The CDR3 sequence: CASSWDRGQKDTQYF. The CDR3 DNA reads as TGTGCCAGCAGCTGGGACAGGGGGCAGAAAGATACGCAGTATTTT.

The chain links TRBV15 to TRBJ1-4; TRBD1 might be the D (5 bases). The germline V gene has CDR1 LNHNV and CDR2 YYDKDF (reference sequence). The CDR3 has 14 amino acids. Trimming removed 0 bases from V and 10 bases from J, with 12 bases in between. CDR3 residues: CATSRDLGDGKLFF. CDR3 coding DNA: TGTGCCACCAGCAGAGATCTGGGGGACGGAAAACTGTTTTTT.

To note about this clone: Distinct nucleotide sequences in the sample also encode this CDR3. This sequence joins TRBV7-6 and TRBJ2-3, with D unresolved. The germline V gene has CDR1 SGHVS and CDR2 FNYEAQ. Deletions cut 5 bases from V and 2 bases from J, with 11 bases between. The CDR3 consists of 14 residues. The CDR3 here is CASSLLGNTDTQYF. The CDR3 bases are TGTGCCAGCAGCCTTCTGGGGAACACAGATACGCAGTATTTT. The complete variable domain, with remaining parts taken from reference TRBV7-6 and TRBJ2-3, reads GAGVSQSPRYKVTKRGQDVALRCDPISGHVSLYWYRQALGQGPEFLTYFNYEAQQDKSGLPNDRFSAERPEGSISTLTIQRTEQRDSAMYRCASSLLGNTDTQYFGPGTRLTVL.

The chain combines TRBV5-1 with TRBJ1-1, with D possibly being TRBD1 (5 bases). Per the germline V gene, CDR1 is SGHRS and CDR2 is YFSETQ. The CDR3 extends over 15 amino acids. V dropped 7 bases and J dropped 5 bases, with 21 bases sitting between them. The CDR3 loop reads CASSLGQGGRTEAFF. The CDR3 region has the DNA TGCGCCAGCTCACTCGGCCAGGGCGGGAGGACTGAAGCTTTCTTT.

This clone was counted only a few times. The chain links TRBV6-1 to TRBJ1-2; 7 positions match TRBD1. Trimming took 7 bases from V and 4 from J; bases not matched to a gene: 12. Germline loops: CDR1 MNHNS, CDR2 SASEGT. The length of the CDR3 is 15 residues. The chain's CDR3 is CASTEGTEEFYGYTF. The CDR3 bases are TGTGCCAGCACCGAGGGGACAGAAGAATTCTATGGCTACACCTTC.

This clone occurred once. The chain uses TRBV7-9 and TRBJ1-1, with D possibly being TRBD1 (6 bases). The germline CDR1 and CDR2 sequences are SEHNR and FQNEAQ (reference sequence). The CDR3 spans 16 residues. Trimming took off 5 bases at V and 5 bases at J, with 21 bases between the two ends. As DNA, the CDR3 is TGTGCCAGCAGCCACCCCCCCGGGACAAAGATGACTGAAGCTTTCTTT. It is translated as CASSHPPGTKMTEAFF.

The CDR3 here is CASSLHRSTYEQYF. CDR3 nucleotide sequence: TGTGCCAGCAGTCTTCACAGGTCGACCTACGAGCAGTACTTC. The V call is TRBV28, the J call TRBJ2-5; D might be TRBD1 (5 bases). The J call may be incorrect, as the DNA end agrees better with TRBJ2-7. This CDR3 spans 14 amino acids. Germline V CDR1 and CDR2: MDHEN, SYDVKM.

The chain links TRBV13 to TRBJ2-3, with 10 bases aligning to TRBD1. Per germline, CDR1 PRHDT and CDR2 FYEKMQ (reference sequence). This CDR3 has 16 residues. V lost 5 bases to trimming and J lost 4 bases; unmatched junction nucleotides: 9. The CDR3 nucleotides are TGTGCCAGCAGCCCCGTTGCGGGACAGGGGTCAGATACGCAGTATTTT. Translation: CASSPVAGQGSDTQYF. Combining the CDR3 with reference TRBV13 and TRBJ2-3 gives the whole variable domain AAGVIQSPRHLIKEKRETATLKCYPIPRHDTVYWYQQGPGQDPQFLISFYEKMQSDKGSIPDRFSAQQFSDYHSELNMSSLELGDSALYFCASSPVAGQGSDTQYFGPGTRLTVL.